The 29 T cell receptor beta chains reported below all come from one sample, sequenced in a study of blood T cell repertoires in COVID-19. The data were produced by immunoSEQ multiplex PCR, yet TCRdb's version contains in-frame clones alone and is incomplete. In the table there are tens of thousands of clones, approximately 79% of which are singletons. What was sequenced was peripheral blood. Receptor source: a human donor with acute or convalescent COVID-19. The donor label of this sample is uncertain.

The chain recombines TRBV2 with TRBJ2-7; D remains ambiguous. The CDR3 runs 11 residues. Trimming stripped 6 bases from V and 2 bases from J, with 5 bases between. Per the germline V gene, CDR1 is SNHLY and CDR2 is FYNNEI. In nucleotides, the CDR3 is TGTGCCAGCAGCCTTACCTACGAGCAGTACGTC. Its protein is CASSLTYEQYV.

The CDR3 sequence: CATSGVAGANEQFF. The CDR3 nucleotides read TGTGCCACCAGTGGGGTAGCGGGGGCCAATGAGCAGTTCTTC. The chain links TRBV24-1 to TRBJ2-1, with 9 bases identical to TRBD2. Unmatched junction bases numbered 4, after V lost 5 bases and J lost 6 bases. Germline lookup yields CDR1 KGHDR and CDR2 SFDVKD. The CDR3 totals 14 residues.

The DNA for the CDR3 is TGTGCCAGCAGCCAAGAACCCGGACAGGGACGGAGGGGCTACACCTTC. This sequence encodes CASSQEPGQGRRGYTF. This chain links TRBV3-1 (or the pseudogene TRBV3-2) with TRBJ1-2; TRBD1 matches 8 bases. The CDR3 sequence is 16 residues long. Germline-derived CDR1 and CDR2 are LGHDT and YNNKEL (reference sequence). J gave up 8 bases and V 0 bases, and 11 bases lay outside the gene matches.

The chain carries TRBV4-3 and TRBJ2-7; 7 bases line up with TRBD2. CDR1 and CDR2 from the germline V gene are LGHNA and YSLEER. With 1 base clipped from V and 3 bases from J, the junction kept 6 bases outside the gene matches. The CDR3 spans 15 residues. The CDR3 reads CASSQAGSGYYEQYF. In DNA, the CDR3 is TGCGCCAGCAGCCAAGCGGGTAGCGGGTACTACGAGCAGTACTTC.

This clone came up a few times. This rearrangement joins TRBV5-8 to TRBJ1-5, with 7 bases fitting TRBD1. The CDR3 length is 16 residues. Germline V lookup: CDR1 SGHTS, CDR2 YDEGEE. Germline trimming cut 0 bases from V and 2 bases from J; bases unmatched to any gene: 5. The CDR3 DNA follows: TGTGCCAGCAGCTTGGCCCCCCAGGGGGGCAATCAGCCCCAGCATTTT. Its protein is CASSLAPQGGNQPQHF.

The CDR3 sequence: CASRRVNEKLFF. The DNA for the CDR3 is TGTGCCAGCCGACGGGTTAATGAAAAACTGTTTTTT. V usage is TRBV2 and J usage is TRBJ1-4; D not certain. CDR1 and CDR2 (germline): SNHLY, FYNNEI. V was clipped by 8 bases and J by 4 bases, with 8 bases between them. This CDR3 comprises 12 residues.

The rearrangement joins TRBV18 to TRBJ2-1; 12 positions match TRBD2. The CDR3 sequence is 15 residues long. The trim removed 3 bases at V and 7 bases at J, leaving 4 bases unmatched. CDR1 and CDR2 from the germline V gene are KGHSH and LQKENI. The CDR3 reads CASSPTSGSKNEQFF. The CDR3 bases are TGTGCCAGCTCACCGACTAGCGGGAGTAAAAATGAGCAGTTCTTC.

The rearrangement links TRBV11-2 to TRBJ1-1; 7 nucleotides line up with TRBD1. The CDR3 totals 13 residues. CDR1 and CDR2 (germline): SGHAT, FQNNGV. V was pared by 3 bases and J by 8 bases, with 6 bases of the junction left unmatched. The DNA of the CDR3 is TGTGCCAGCAGCTTTAGTACAGGGGAAGAAGCTTTCTTT. It codes for CASSFSTGEEAFF.

By share, this clone counts as medium-sized. The genes are TRBV30 and TRBJ1-2; possible D gene TRBD1, 5 bases. Germline assignment: CDR1 GTSNPN and CDR2 SVGIG (reference sequence). The CDR3 has 13 residues. Trimming took off 4 bases at V and 12 bases at J, with 21 bases between the two ends. The CDR3: CAWTRPELGGNTF. CDR3 nucleotide sequence: TGTGCCTGGACTCGACCTGAACTGGGGGGGAACACCTTC.

The chain has TRBV6-5 and TRBJ1-2; 9 bases are shared with TRBD1. The J segment lost 4 bases and the V segment lost 3 bases, leaving 9 bases of the junction unmatched. Germline values: CDR1 MNHEY, CDR2 SVGAGI. This CDR3 comprises 16 residues. The CDR3 DNA follows: TGTGCCAGCAGTTATCTCCGAACAGGGGGCGGCTATGGCTACACCTTC. This sequence encodes CASSYLRTGGGYGYTF.

This clone was seen a few times. The chain couples TRBV11-3 to TRBJ2-1; a possible D gene is TRBD1 (5 bases). The CDR3 loop spans 14 amino acids. Germline CDR1 reads SGHNT; CDR2 reads YENEEA. V shed 1 base and J shed 7 bases, with 11 bases lying between them. In DNA, the CDR3 is TGTGCCAGCAGCTTAGGTGGGGCTAGTAATGAGCAGTTCTTC. It encodes CASSLGGASNEQFF.

This chain uses TRBV4-2 with TRBJ2-7, with TRBD2 identical over 12 bases. V lost 4 bases, J lost 6 bases, and 16 bases stayed unmatched. The CDR3 is 18 residues long. The V gene's germline CDR1 is LGHNA and CDR2 YNFKEQ. The CDR3 loop reads CASSRETSGSRSLGEQYF. In DNA, the CDR3 is TGTGCCAGCAGCCGCGAGACTAGCGGGAGCCGCTCCCTAGGCGAGCAGTACTTC.

This clone was picked up a small number of times. The chain joins TRBV12-3 or TRBV12-4 to TRBJ1-1; no reliable D call. This CDR3 contains 13 residues. The germline V and J ends were trimmed by 4 bases and 5 bases, with 11 bases remaining between them. DNA of the CDR3: TGTGCCAGCAGTTCCGAGTTTTTAACTGAAGCTTTCTTT. Its protein is CASSSEFLTEAFF.

This chain uses TRBV28 with TRBJ2-1; 16 positions agree with TRBD2. CDR1 and CDR2 from the germline V gene are MDHEN and SYDVKM. This CDR3 region has 15 residues. V lost 6 bases to trimming and J lost 10 bases; unmatched junction nucleotides: 6. CDR3 nucleotides: TGTGCCAGCAGAGGGACTAGCGGGGGGGCCGGAGAGCAGTTCTTC. Amino acid sequence: CASRGTSGGAGEQFF.

The chain uses TRBV7-2 and TRBJ2-1, with 12 nucleotides matching TRBD2. Germline V gives CDR1 SGHTA, CDR2 FQGNSA. The CDR3 sequence is 17 residues long. With V trimmed by 0 bases and J by 8 bases, 8 bases remained unmatched. In nucleotides, the CDR3 is TGTGCCAGCAGCTTAGCCCGACTAGCGGGAGCTTTGGATGAGCAGTTCTTC. It is translated as CASSLARLAGALDEQFF.

The genes are TRBV21-1 and TRBJ2-1; the D call of TRBD2 is as the table states it, not checked on the DNA. TRBV21-1 is a documented pseudogene. CDR3 length equals 16 residues. CDR3 protein: CASSAERTRAYNEQFF. The CDR3 bases are TGTGCCAGCAGCGCGGAGAGGACTAGGGCCTACAATGAGCAGTTCTTC.

The chain joins TRBV7-6 to TRBJ2-1, with 14 bases that match TRBD2. Germline CDR1 reads SGHVS; CDR2 reads FNYEAQ. The junction had 4 bases not matched to a gene; V was cut back by 4 bases and J by 5 bases. This CDR3 has 16 amino acids. CDR3 nucleotide sequence: TGTGCCAGCAGCTCGTCGACTAGCGGGGGGGACAATGAGCAGTTCTTC. Protein sequence: CASSSSTSGGDNEQFF.

This clone was counted a few times. The gene calls are TRBV6-4 and TRBJ1-1, with D uncertain. Germline V CDR1 and CDR2: MRHNA, SNTAGT. The CDR3 is 13 residues long. Trimming pared 4 bases from V and 4 bases from J, leaving 10 bases between. CDR3 in amino acids: CASSAVAGTEAFF. CDR3 in DNA: TGTGCCAGCAGTGCCGTTGCAGGCACTGAAGCTTTCTTT.

This rearrangement joins TRBV3-1 (or the pseudogene TRBV3-2) to TRBJ2-7; TRBD2 might be the D (6 bases). The V gene's germline CDR1 is LGHDT and CDR2 YNNKEL (reference sequence). V dropped 4 bases and J dropped 0 bases, with 19 bases sitting between them. The CDR3 has 17 residues. The CDR3 reads CASSLSSAQLTSYEQYF. The CDR3, as DNA: TGTGCCAGCAGCCTGTCTAGCGCTCAGCTTACCTCCTACGAGCAGTACTTC.

This clone occurred a few times. The rearrangement joins TRBV11-2 to TRBJ2-7, with a weak D call TRBD1 (6 bases). Trimming removed 6 bases at V and 3 bases at J, with 18 bases between. This CDR3 is 15 amino acids long. Germline loops: CDR1 SGHAT, CDR2 FQNNGV. CDR3 region: CASSWTEGINYEQYV. In DNA, the CDR3 is TGTGCCAGCAGTTGGACAGAGGGCATAAACTACGAGCAGTACGTC.

The CDR3 DNA follows: TGTGCCACCAGCAGAGCACAGGGTTCGGATACGCAGTATTTT. Amino acids: CATSRAQGSDTQYF. The chain combines TRBV15 with TRBJ2-3; TRBD1 might be the D (6 bases). The germline V and J ends were trimmed by 1 base and 6 bases, with 11 bases remaining between them. The CDR3 covers 14 residues. The germline V gene has CDR1 LNHNV and CDR2 YYDKDF (reference sequence).

V and J are TRBV29-1 and TRBJ2-1, with a tentative D call TRBD1 (6 bases). Germline V lookup: CDR1 SQVTM, CDR2 ANQGSEA. This CDR3 contains 14 residues. The ends were cut back, 3 bases at V and 5 bases at J, with 14 bases in the middle. This chain's CDR3 is CSVETGRLHNEQFF. Written as DNA, the CDR3 is TGCAGCGTTGAGACAGGACGACTTCACAATGAGCAGTTCTTC.

The chain links TRBV25-1 to TRBJ2-3, with D possibly matching TRBD1 (6 bases). V lost 1 base and J 4 bases, leaving 15 bases between the germline ends. The CDR3 runs to 16 residues. Germline CDR1 is MGHDK and CDR2 is SYGVNS. CDR3 DNA: TGTGCCAGCAGTGAATGGAAGGCAGGGGCCCCAGATACGCAGTATTTT. Its translation is CASSEWKAGAPDTQYF.

The chain uses TRBV2 and TRBJ1-3; D is unclear. CDR3 length: 15 amino acids. CDR1 is SNHLY, CDR2 FYNNEI, per germline. With 6 bases removed from V and 4 bases from J, the gap between germline ends came to 16 bases. Written as DNA, the CDR3 is TGTGCCAGCAGCCAAGCCGCGGTGTCGGGAAACACCATATATTTT. Translated, it gives CASSQAAVSGNTIYF.

The rearrangement joins TRBV18 to TRBJ2-7, with 10 nucleotides matching TRBD2. The J segment lost 4 bases and the V segment lost 3 bases, leaving 3 bases of the junction unmatched. The germline V gene encodes CDR1 KGHSH and CDR2 LQKENI. The CDR3 extends over 14 amino acids. CDR3 in DNA: TGTGCCAGCTCACCTACTAGCGGGATTTACGAGCAGTACTTC. Its translation is CASSPTSGIYEQYF.

The chain couples TRBV28 to TRBJ1-3, with 8 bases lining up with TRBD1. The V gene's germline CDR1 is MDHEN and CDR2 SYDVKM. The CDR3 has 14 amino acids. The V gene end was trimmed by 6 bases and the J gene end by 4 bases; junction bases not matched to a gene: 5. The CDR3 coding sequence is TGTGCCAGCAGCACAGACAGGGGAGGAAACACCATATATTTT. Protein: CASSTDRGGNTIYF.

J is TRBJ2-2 and V is TRBV27, with D perhaps matching TRBD2 (6 bases). The CDR3 has 15 residues. Trimming pared 3 bases from V and 7 bases from J, leaving 15 bases between. Germline-derived CDR1 and CDR2 are MNHEY and SMNVEV (reference sequence). CDR3 sequence reads: CASSLTGDGNGELFF. The DNA for the CDR3 is TGTGCCAGCAGTTTGACGGGGGACGGTAACGGGGAGCTGTTTTTT.

The CDR3 DNA follows: TGTGCCTGGAGTGTACGGGACAGGACCGCTGGAAACACCATATATTTT. It is translated as CAWSVRDRTAGNTIYF. The chain employs TRBV30 and TRBJ1-3, with 8 bases lining up with TRBD1. CDR1 is GTSNPN and CDR2 is SVGIG in the germline V gene (reference sequence). The CDR3 is 16 residues long. The ends lost 0 bases at V and 2 bases at J; junction bases unmatched: 6.

The V call is TRBV10-3, the J call TRBJ2-3; D might be TRBD2 (5 bases). V shed 0 bases and J shed 0 bases, with 13 bases lying between them. Per germline, CDR1 ENHRY and CDR2 SYGVKD. The CDR3 covers 17 residues. The CDR3 loop reads CAISESEEQPSTDTQYF. The CDR3, as DNA: TGTGCCATCAGTGAGTCGGAGGAGCAGCCTAGCACAGATACGCAGTATTTT.